This record covers a single T cell receptor (beta chain). The antigen is not known. With the Oncomine TCR Beta short-read assay, DNA from cultured CD4+ T cells was sequenced. TCRdb processed the PCR reads anew with MiXCR; each CDR3 protein has one entry. The data contain 20,000 to 25,000 distinct CDR3 sequences, about 46% of them singletons. Sample time point: late sampling 161 to 241 days after vaccination in a few convalescent patients. Treatment described: roughly 10-day PBMC culture with coronavirus spike peptide pools or control peptides (ViraFEST assay). V lost 0 bases to trimming and J lost 5 bases, with 9 bases between them. There are 14 residues in the CDR3. CDR1 MNHEY and CDR2 SVGEGT come from the germline V gene. This entry is derived from a study of vaccination and CD4 T cells after COVID-19. At the level of the study: Cultures designated as controls were supplied with a CEFX pool, an HIV-1 Nef pool, or no peptide. Overall study findings and caveats: The study found median SARS-CoV-2-reactive clonotypes rising from about 20 to 38, not significantly.

Sequences were derived from CD4+ T cells from blood, cultured in vitro, sampled about 7 months after SARS-CoV-2 vaccination. The chain employs TRBV6-2 or TRBV6-3 and TRBJ2-3; unclear D gene. The TCR was taken from a human donor who had recovered from COVID-19. The CDR3 reads CASSYSQLIDTQYF. The CDR3 nucleotides read TGTGCCAGCAGTTACTCCCAGCTGATAGATACGCAGTATTTT.